These 18 T cell receptor beta chains came from one sample sequenced in a study of blood T cells in healthy people across ages. A J-beta primer mix and a sample-barcoded 5' primer were used in a second PCR of about 7 to 12 cycles. TCRdb passed the 5' RACE reads through MiXCR, listing each CDR3 protein once. This table has roughly 1.9 million distinct CDR3 sequences, around 40% appearing once. Input material: blood. These receptors were collected from a human donor in good health.

The chain is built from TRBV4-2 and TRBJ2-7; TRBD2 aligns across 14 bases. The CDR3 consists of 18 residues. Germline V gives CDR1 LGHNA, CDR2 YNFKEQ. V trimming: 1 base; J trimming: 2 bases; junction bases outside the gene matches: 7. CDR3 DNA sequence: TGTGCCAGCAGCCAAGGGTGGACTAGCGGGGGGTCCCCCTACGAGCAGTACTTC. Encoded protein: CASSQGWTSGGSPYEQYF.

This clonotype has just a few counts. V and J are TRBV2 and TRBJ2-5, with a possible D match to TRBD1 (5 bases). Trimming cost V 6 bases and J 3 bases, with 14 bases left between them. The CDR3 spans 14 residues. Germline assignment: CDR1 SNHLY and CDR2 FYNNEI. CDR3: CASSRDHSEETQYF. CDR3 nucleotide sequence: TGTGCCAGCAGCAGGGATCACTCCGAAGAGACCCAGTACTTC.

This clonotype was seen only a few times. This chain connects TRBV20-1 to TRBJ1-4; 7 bases line up with TRBD1. The V segment lost 0 bases and the J segment 4 bases; nucleotides outside the gene matches: 5. There are 15 residues in the CDR3. CDR1 is DFQATT, CDR2 SNEGSKA, per germline (reference sequence). CDR3 nucleotides: TGCAGTGCTAGAGACCGGACAGGAGTTAATGAAAAACTGTTTTTT. It codes for CSARDRTGVNEKLFF.

The table lists this clonotype with many counts. The germline gene is not matched at one end of the junction; a read error may be the cause. The chain employs TRBV5-1 and TRBJ2-7; 7 bases agree with TRBD1. Germline loops: CDR1 SGHRS, CDR2 YFSETQ. The CDR3 sequence is 14 residues long. CDR3 nucleotides: TGTGCCAGCAGCCTCGGACAGGCCTACTACGAGCAGTACTTC. Translating it yields CASSLGQAYYEQYF.

In its sample, this clonotype was seen a few times. This rearrangement joins TRBV28 to TRBJ2-3; D is possibly TRBD2 (5 bases). Germline V gene data show CDR1 as MDHEN and CDR2 as SYDVKM. This CDR3 contains 13 residues. The V and J ends lost 4 bases and 4 bases respectively, with 9 bases between them. The CDR3 loop is CASSSPSPDTQYF. For the CDR3, the DNA is TGTGCCAGCAGTTCCCCTAGCCCAGATACGCAGTATTTT.

The chain has TRBV20-1 and TRBJ2-5; a possible D gene is TRBD1 (6 bases). Looked up from germline, CDR1 is DFQATT and CDR2 is SNEGSKA (reference sequence). V was trimmed by 3 bases and J by 2 bases, leaving 13 bases between them. This CDR3 contains 14 residues. This CDR3 is CSASPGTSQETQYF. The CDR3 DNA follows: TGCAGTGCTAGTCCCGGGACATCACAAGAGACCCAGTACTTC.

This rearrangement joins TRBV29-1 to TRBJ2-1; D is tentatively TRBD1 or TRBD2 (5 bases each). With 3 bases removed from V and 10 bases from J, the gap between germline ends came to 19 bases. Germline assignment: CDR1 SQVTM and CDR2 ANQGSEA. CDR3 size: 14 residues. CDR3 sequence reads: CSVDRGVLGTEQFF. The DNA of the CDR3 is TGCAGCGTTGACCGGGGCGTCCTTGGCACGGAGCAGTTCTTC.

This clonotype appeared a few times. The chain is built from TRBV5-1 and TRBJ2-1; TRBD1 agrees at 8 bases. This CDR3 comprises 16 residues. Germline V gene lookup returns CDR1 SGHRS and CDR2 YFSETQ. The junction had 6 bases not matched to a gene; V was cut back by 4 bases and J by 0 bases. This CDR3 is CASSLRTGRSYNEQFF. CDR3 in DNA: TGCGCCAGCAGCCTCCGGACAGGGCGCTCCTACAATGAGCAGTTCTTC.

The rearrangement joins TRBV6-1 to TRBJ2-1; a possible D gene is TRBD1 (6 bases). This CDR3 comprises 13 residues. V dropped 6 bases and J dropped 7 bases, with 13 bases sitting between them. Per germline, CDR1 MNHNS and CDR2 SASEGT. CDR3 bases: TGTGCCAGCAGACAGGGAAGAGGGAATGAGCAGTTCTTC. It translates to CASRQGRGNEQFF.

The rearrangement links TRBV28 to TRBJ2-3; D unresolved. The length of the CDR3 is 12 residues. Germline V gene sequence: CDR1 MDHEN, CDR2 SYDVKM. Between the trimmed V and J ends, which lost 7 bases and 2 bases, there was a span of 7 bases. The CDR3 spells CASTGTTDTQYF. CDR3 DNA sequence: TGTGCCAGCACTGGAACCACAGATACGCAGTATTTT.

The chain joins TRBV12-3 or TRBV12-4 to TRBJ1-4; possibly TRBD1 for D (5 bases). The CDR3 covers 18 residues. Between the trimmed V and J ends, which lost 2 bases and 5 bases, there was a span of 21 bases. CDR3 in amino acids: CASSLYEGTVAPNEKLFF. CDR3 sequence (DNA): TGTGCCAGCAGTTTATACGAGGGGACGGTTGCGCCCAATGAAAAACTGTTTTTT.

The J gene is TRBJ1-6, the V gene TRBV4-1, with 7 bases aligning to TRBD1. The V segment lost 4 bases and the J segment 8 bases; nucleotides outside the gene matches: 8. Germline lookup yields CDR1 MGHRA and CDR2 YSYEKL. The CDR3 totals 15 residues. The CDR3 reads CASSLTGVADSPLHF. The CDR3 nucleotides read TGCGCCAGCAGCCTTACAGGGGTCGCCGATTCACCCCTCCACTTT.

This clonotype turned up a few times. V is TRBV2 and J is TRBJ2-3, with D unresolved. The germline V gene encodes CDR1 SNHLY and CDR2 FYNNEI. This CDR3 region has 12 residues. V lost 1 base, J lost 10 bases, and 9 bases lay in between. CDR3 bases: TGTGCCAGCAGTGAAGGAAAGCGTTCGCAGTATTTT. This codes for CASSEGKRSQYF.

This rearrangement joins TRBV9 to TRBJ2-7; 7 bases line up with TRBD2. The ends lost 3 bases at V and 6 bases at J; junction bases unmatched: 3. There are 12 residues in the CDR3. Germline V lookup: CDR1 SGDLS, CDR2 YYNGEE. The CDR3 loop reads CASSAWGGEQYF. In DNA, the CDR3 is TGTGCCAGCAGCGCGTGGGGGGGCGAGCAGTACTTC.

This chain connects TRBV24-1 to TRBJ2-6; TRBD1 might be the D (6 bases). This CDR3 contains 15 residues. V lost 5 bases and J 2 bases, leaving 9 bases between the germline ends. Germline V gene data show CDR1 as KGHDR and CDR2 as SFDVKD. The CDR3 DNA sequence: TGTGCCACCAGTGTACAGGGCGCTGGGGCCAACGTCCTGACTTTC. It specifies CATSVQGAGANVLTF.

V usage is TRBV7-3 and J usage is TRBJ2-1; 8 nucleotides align to TRBD2. J was trimmed by 6 bases and V by 5 bases; bases with no gene match: 6. The germline V gene has CDR1 SGHTA and CDR2 FQGTGA. This CDR3 comprises 14 residues. DNA for the CDR3: TGTGCCAGCAGCAAAGGACTAGCTCTCAATGAGCAGTTCTTC. Protein: CASSKGLALNEQFF.

J is TRBJ2-3 and V is TRBV12-3 or TRBV12-4; D unresolved. CDR3 length equals 15 residues. Trimming pared 8 bases from V and 0 bases from J, leaving 15 bases between. The CDR3 loop reads CASRPAVDSTDTQYF. The CDR3 coding sequence is TGTGCCAGCCGCCCGGCAGTTGATAGCACAGATACGCAGTATTTT.

The V call is TRBV7-2, the J call TRBJ2-1, with TRBD2 as a possible D gene (6 bases). V lost 4 bases and J lost 4, with 17 bases in between. The CDR3 spans 16 residues. CDR1 is SGHTA, CDR2 FQGNSA, per germline. CDR3 in amino acids: CASSSRAGGEYNEQFF. CDR3 nucleotide sequence: TGTGCCAGCAGCTCCCGGGCGGGCGGGGAGTACAATGAGCAGTTCTTC.